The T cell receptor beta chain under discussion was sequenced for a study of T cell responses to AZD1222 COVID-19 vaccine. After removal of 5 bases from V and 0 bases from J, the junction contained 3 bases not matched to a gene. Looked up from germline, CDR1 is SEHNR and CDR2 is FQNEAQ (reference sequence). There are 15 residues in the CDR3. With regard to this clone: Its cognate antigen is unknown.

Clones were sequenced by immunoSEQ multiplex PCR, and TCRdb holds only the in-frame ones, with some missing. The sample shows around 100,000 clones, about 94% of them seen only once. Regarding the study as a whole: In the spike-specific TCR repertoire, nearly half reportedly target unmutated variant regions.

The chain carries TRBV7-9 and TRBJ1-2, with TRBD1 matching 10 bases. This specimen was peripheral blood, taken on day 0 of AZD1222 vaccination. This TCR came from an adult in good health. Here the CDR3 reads CASSAGTGANYGYTF. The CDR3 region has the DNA TGTGCCAGCAGCGCTGGGACAGGGGCTAACTATGGCTACACCTTC.